Below are 3 T cell receptor beta chains sequenced from a single sample in a study of shared clonotypes between healthy human individuals. This table comes from immunoSEQ multiplex PCR, and its TCRdb copy is limited to in-frame clones, with some not included. The data hold some 470,000 clones, with about 82% observed a single time. The source material was PBMCs. Receptors originate from a woman aged 40 to 55 in good health. Some clones in this sample may be carry-over from other donors' samples.

This rearrangement joins TRBV5-4 to TRBJ2-7; TRBD1 or TRBD2 may be the D gene (6 bases each). Trimming left V 3 bases short and J 6 bases short, with 13 bases between. This CDR3 spans 13 amino acids. Germline V gene data show CDR1 as SGHNT and CDR2 as YYREEE (reference sequence). CDR3 region: CASSSQGLPEQYF. CDR3 nucleotides: TGTGCCAGCAGCTCACAGGGACTTCCCGAGCAGTACTTC.

CDR3 loop: CASSIGGQGIGQPQHF. CDR3 bases: TGTGCCAGTAGTATAGGGGGACAGGGGATCGGTCAGCCCCAGCATTTT. This chain joins TRBV19 and TRBJ1-5; TRBD1 aligns across 10 bases. Germline loops: CDR1 LNHDA, CDR2 SQIVND (reference sequence). This CDR3 contains 16 residues. V lost 1 base to trimming and J lost 6 bases; unmatched junction nucleotides: 6.

V gene TRBV6-4 combines with J gene TRBJ2-7, with D perhaps matching TRBD1 (6 bases). The germline V and J ends were trimmed by 3 bases and 6 bases, with 12 bases remaining between them. Germline loops: CDR1 MRHNA, CDR2 SNTAGT. The CDR3 loop spans 13 amino acids. The CDR3 spells CASSETRGSEQYF. The CDR3 DNA reads as TGTGCCAGCAGTGAAACCAGGGGAAGCGAGCAGTACTTC.